Sequencing of this TCR beta chain was carried out in a study of T cell changes during pregnancy in multiple sclerosis. TCRdb's copy holds only in-frame clones and misses some; the assay was immunoSEQ multiplex PCR. The table records tens of thousands of clones, roughly nine tenths of them present only once. Per the germline V gene, CDR1 is MNHEY and CDR2 is SVGAGI. The CDR3 loop spans 15 amino acids. The V segment lost 4 bases and the J segment 4 bases; nucleotides outside the gene matches: 4. The chain has TRBV6-5 and TRBJ2-2; the match to TRBD1 covers 9 bases. This sequence originates from a female donor in good health, enrolled as a control in a pregnancy study. Sequenced here: peripheral blood, sampled in the third trimester of pregnancy. CDR3 bases: TGTGCCAGCAGTTCCCCGGGACAGGGCACCGGGGAGCTGTTTTTT. Translated: CASSSPGQGTGELFF.